A single sample is the source of the 12 T cell receptor beta chains below, sequenced in a study of T-cell memory formation after mild COVID-19. One entry per CDR3 protein results from TCRdb running MiXCR on the 5' RACE reads. The data show around 300,000 distinct CDR3 sequences, approximately 13% seen once. Source material: PBMCs or a T cell subset sorted from them (not recorded which). The receptors come from a man aged 18-30 years who had mild COVID-19 (a few samples of this study predate the infection). Cell type and time point are not known.

As concerns this clonotype: This may be a read error, as it is one base from a much larger clone. This chain connects TRBV2 to TRBJ2-3, with D perhaps assigned TRBD1 or TRBD2 (5 bases each). This CDR3 has 13 residues. CDR1 and CDR2 (germline): SNHLY, FYNNEI. The ends were cut back, 7 bases at V and 0 bases at J, with 8 bases in the middle. DNA of the CDR3: TGTGCCAGCACCTGGGACAGCACAGATACGCAGTATTTT. This codes for CASTWDSTDTQYF.

There are a few counts of this clonotype. The CDR3 coding sequence is TGCGCCAGCAAAGGACAGGTGAACACTGAAGCTTTCTTT. Protein sequence: CASKGQVNTEAFF. The chain joins TRBV5-1 to TRBJ1-1; 7 nucleotides line up with TRBD1. Looked up from germline, CDR1 is SGHRS and CDR2 is YFSETQ. This CDR3 region has 13 residues. After removal of 6 bases from V and 0 bases from J, the junction contained 2 bases not matched to a gene.

This clonotype was seen at least ten times. This chain joins TRBV12-3 or TRBV12-4 and TRBJ1-1; 8 bases match TRBD1. CDR3 length: 14 amino acids. Trimming cost V 3 bases and J 4 bases; bases outside gene matches: 4. In nucleotides, the CDR3 is TGTGCCAGCAGTTTCACAGGGGGTAGCACTGAAGCTTTCTTT. Translation: CASSFTGGSTEAFF.

This clonotype has only a few counts. The genes are TRBV7-2 and TRBJ2-7, with 7 bases fitting TRBD1. Germline V CDR1 and CDR2: SGHTA, FQGNSA. V lost 3 bases, J lost 1 base, and 6 bases stayed unmatched. The CDR3 runs 15 residues. In nucleotides, the CDR3 is TGTGCCAGCAGCTTCTCCGGGACAGATTCCTACGAGCAGTACTTC. Translation: CASSFSGTDSYEQYF.

The chain has TRBV19 and TRBJ1-4; D unclear. Germline CDR1 and CDR2: LNHDA and SQIVND (reference sequence). Trimming took off 11 bases at V and 10 bases at J, with 8 bases between the two ends. This CDR3 is built from 9 residues. CDR3 amino acids: CAGEGKLFF. The CDR3 bases are TGTGCCGGCGAGGGAAAACTGTTTTTT.

V is TRBV6-2 or TRBV6-3 and J is TRBJ2-4; 10 bases are a match to TRBD2. J was trimmed by 9 bases and V by 7 bases; bases with no gene match: 9. Per the germline V gene, CDR1 is MNHEY and CDR2 is SVGEGT. The CDR3 sequence is 14 residues long. The CDR3 region is CASISGGAGGIQYF. The CDR3 nucleotides are TGTGCCAGCATAAGCGGGGGGGCAGGGGGCATTCAGTACTTC.

This clonotype appeared a few times. The rearrangement joins TRBV9 to TRBJ1-3; 7 nucleotides line up with TRBD1. Unmatched junction bases numbered 7, after V lost 3 bases and J lost 1 base. This CDR3 is built from 16 residues. The germline V gene encodes CDR1 SGDLS and CDR2 YYNGEE. The CDR3 region is CASSAGQAQSGNTIYF. CDR3 nucleotide sequence: TGTGCCAGCAGCGCCGGACAGGCCCAATCTGGAAACACCATATATTTT.

This chain uses TRBV7-9 with TRBJ1-2; possible D gene TRBD1, 6 bases. Trimming shortened V by 2 bases and J by 4 bases, and 8 bases separated the two germline ends. Germline V gene lookup returns CDR1 SEHNR and CDR2 FQNEAQ (reference sequence). The CDR3 is 13 amino acids. The CDR3 loop reads CASSLQGTYGYTF. DNA of the CDR3: TGTGCCAGCAGCTTACAGGGGACCTATGGCTACACCTTC.

In this sample, this clonotype turned up many times. This chain joins TRBV7-3 and TRBJ2-1, with 12 bases fitting TRBD2. The CDR3 consists of 15 residues. V gave up 2 bases and J gave up 6 bases; unmatched junction bases: 2. Looked up from germline, CDR1 is SGHTA and CDR2 is FQGTGA. This chain's CDR3 is CASSLRTSGANEQFF. CDR3 in DNA: TGTGCCAGCAGCTTACGGACTAGCGGGGCCAATGAGCAGTTCTTC.

This clonotype was counted only a few times. The chain recombines TRBV29-1 with TRBJ2-3; D call uncertain. Trimming removed 8 bases from V and 0 bases from J, with 6 bases in between. The germline V gene encodes CDR1 SQVTM and CDR2 ANQGSEA. The CDR3 has 11 amino acids. This chain's CDR3 is CSQTSTDTQYF. The DNA for the CDR3 is TGCAGCCAGACTAGCACAGATACGCAGTATTTT.

This clonotype was recorded many times. This chain uses TRBV6-2 or TRBV6-3 with TRBJ2-3, with D perhaps being TRBD1 or TRBD2 (5 bases each). The CDR3 totals 14 residues. V was pared by 6 bases and J by 6 bases, with 16 bases between. CDR1 and CDR2 (germline): MNHEY, SVGEGT. CDR3 in DNA: TGTGCCAGCAGCGAGACGGTGGGACCGGATACGCAGTATTTT. Translating it yields CASSETVGPDTQYF.

The gene calls are TRBV24-1 and TRBJ2-5, with D maybe TRBD2 (5 bases). CDR3 length equals 17 residues. V lost 3 bases and J 5 bases, leaving 21 bases between the germline ends. Germline CDR1 is KGHDR and CDR2 is SFDVKD. Here the CDR3 DNA reads TGTGCCACCAGTGATAGTTCGCCCGCCGTACGCGGGGAGACCCAGTACTTC. It codes for CATSDSSPAVRGETQYF.